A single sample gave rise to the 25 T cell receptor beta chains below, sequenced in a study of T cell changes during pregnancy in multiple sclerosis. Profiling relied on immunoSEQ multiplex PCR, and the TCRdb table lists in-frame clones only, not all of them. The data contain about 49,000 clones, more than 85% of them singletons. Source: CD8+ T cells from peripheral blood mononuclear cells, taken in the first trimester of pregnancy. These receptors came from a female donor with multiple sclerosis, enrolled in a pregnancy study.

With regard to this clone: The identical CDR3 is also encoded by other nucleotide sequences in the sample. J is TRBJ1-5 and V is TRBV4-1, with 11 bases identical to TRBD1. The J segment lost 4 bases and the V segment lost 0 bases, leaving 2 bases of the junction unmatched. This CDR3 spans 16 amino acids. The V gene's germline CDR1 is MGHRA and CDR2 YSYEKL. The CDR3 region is CASSQDGTGGNQPQHF. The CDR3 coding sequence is TGCGCCAGCAGCCAAGACGGGACAGGGGGAAATCAGCCCCAGCATTTT.

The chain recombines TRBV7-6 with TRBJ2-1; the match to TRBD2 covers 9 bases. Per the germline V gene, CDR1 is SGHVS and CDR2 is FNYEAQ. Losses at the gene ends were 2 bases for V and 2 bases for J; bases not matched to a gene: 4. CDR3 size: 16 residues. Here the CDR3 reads CASSLLVAGAYNEQFF. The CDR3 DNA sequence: TGTGCCAGCAGCTTATTGGTAGCGGGAGCCTACAATGAGCAGTTCTTC.

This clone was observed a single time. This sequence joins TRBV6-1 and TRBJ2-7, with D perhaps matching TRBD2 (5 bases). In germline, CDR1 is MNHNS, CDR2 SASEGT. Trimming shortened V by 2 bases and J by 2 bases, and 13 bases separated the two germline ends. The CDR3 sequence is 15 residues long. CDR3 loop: CASSEWLATTYEQYF. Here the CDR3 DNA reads TGTGCCAGCAGTGAATGGTTAGCGACCACCTACGAGCAGTACTTC.

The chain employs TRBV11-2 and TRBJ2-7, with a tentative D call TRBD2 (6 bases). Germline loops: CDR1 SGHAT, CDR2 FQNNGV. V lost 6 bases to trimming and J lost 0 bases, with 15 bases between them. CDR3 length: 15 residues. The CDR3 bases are TGTGCCAGCAGTTTCGCGTTAGCGGTCTCCTACGAGCAGTACTTC. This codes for CASSFALAVSYEQYF.

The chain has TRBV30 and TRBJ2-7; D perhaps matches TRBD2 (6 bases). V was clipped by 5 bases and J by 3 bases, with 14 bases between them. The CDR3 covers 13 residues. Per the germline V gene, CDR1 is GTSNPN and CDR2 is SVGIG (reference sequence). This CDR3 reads CAWEPWGVYEQYF. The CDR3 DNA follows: TGTGCCTGGGAACCGTGGGGGGTCTACGAGCAGTACTTC.

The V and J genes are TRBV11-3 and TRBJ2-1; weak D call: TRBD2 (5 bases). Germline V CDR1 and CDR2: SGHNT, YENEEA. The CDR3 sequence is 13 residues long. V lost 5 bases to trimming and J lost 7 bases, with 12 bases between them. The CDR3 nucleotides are TGTGCCAGCAGCAGCCGAAGGGAGAATGAGCAGTTCTTC. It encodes CASSSRRENEQFF.

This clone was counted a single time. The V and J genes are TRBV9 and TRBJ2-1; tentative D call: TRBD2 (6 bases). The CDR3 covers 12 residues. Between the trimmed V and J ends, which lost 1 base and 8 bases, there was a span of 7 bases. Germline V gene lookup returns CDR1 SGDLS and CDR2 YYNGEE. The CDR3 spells CASSVTSHEQFF. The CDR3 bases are TGTGCCAGCAGCGTAACTAGCCATGAGCAGTTCTTC.

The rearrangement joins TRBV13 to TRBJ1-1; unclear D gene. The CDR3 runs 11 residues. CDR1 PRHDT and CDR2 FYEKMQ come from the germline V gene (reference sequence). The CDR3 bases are TGTGCTTCCCGAGTGAACACTGAAGCTTTCTTT. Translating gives CASRVNTEAFF.

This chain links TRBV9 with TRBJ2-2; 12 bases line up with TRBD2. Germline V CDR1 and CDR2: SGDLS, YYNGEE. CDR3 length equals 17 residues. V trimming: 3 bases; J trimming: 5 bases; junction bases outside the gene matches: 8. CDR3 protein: CASSGPASGRVTGELFF. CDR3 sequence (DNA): TGTGCCAGCAGCGGACCTGCTAGCGGGAGGGTAACCGGGGAGCTGTTTTTT.

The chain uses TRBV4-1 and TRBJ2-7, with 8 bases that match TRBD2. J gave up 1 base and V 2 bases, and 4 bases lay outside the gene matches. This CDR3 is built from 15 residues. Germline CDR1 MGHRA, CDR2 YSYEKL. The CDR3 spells CASSQTASGSYEQYF. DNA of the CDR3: TGCGCCAGCAGCCAAACGGCTAGCGGGTCCTACGAGCAGTACTTC.

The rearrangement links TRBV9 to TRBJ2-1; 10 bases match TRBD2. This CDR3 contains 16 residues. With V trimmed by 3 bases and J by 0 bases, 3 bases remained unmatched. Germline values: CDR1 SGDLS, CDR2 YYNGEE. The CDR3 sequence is CASSDGLAASYNEQFF. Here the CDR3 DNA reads TGTGCCAGCAGCGATGGACTAGCGGCCTCCTACAATGAGCAGTTCTTC. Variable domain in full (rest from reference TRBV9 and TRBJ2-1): DSGVTQTPKHLITATGQRVTLRCSPRSGDLSVYWYQQSLDQGLQFLIQYYNGEERAKGNILERFSAQQFPDLHSELNLSSLELGDSALYFCASSDGLAASYNEQFFGPGTRLTVL.

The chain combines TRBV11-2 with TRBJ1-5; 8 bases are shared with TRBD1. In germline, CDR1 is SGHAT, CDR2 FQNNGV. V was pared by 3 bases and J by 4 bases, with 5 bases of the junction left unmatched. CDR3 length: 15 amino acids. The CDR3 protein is CASSLRTGWNQPQHF. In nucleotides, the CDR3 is TGTGCCAGCAGCTTGAGGACAGGGTGGAATCAGCCCCAGCATTTT.

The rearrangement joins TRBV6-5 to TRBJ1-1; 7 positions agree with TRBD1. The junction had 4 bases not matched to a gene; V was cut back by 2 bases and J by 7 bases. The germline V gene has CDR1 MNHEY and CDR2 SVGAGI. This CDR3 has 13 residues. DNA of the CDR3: TGTGCCAGCAGTTACCAGGGGGTCGGTGAAGCTTTCTTT. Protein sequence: CASSYQGVGEAFF.

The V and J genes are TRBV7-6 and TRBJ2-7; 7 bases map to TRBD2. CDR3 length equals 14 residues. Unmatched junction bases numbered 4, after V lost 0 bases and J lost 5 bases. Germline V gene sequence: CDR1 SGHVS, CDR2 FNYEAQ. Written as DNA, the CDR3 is TGTGCCAGCAGCTTAGCGGGAGGGCCCGACGAGCAGTACTTC. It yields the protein CASSLAGGPDEQYF. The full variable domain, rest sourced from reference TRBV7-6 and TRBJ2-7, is GAGVSQSPRYKVTKRGQDVALRCDPISGHVSLYWYRQALGQGPEFLTYFNYEAQQDKSGLPNDRFSAERPEGSISTLTIQRTEQRDSAMYRCASSLAGGPDEQYFGPGTRLTVT.

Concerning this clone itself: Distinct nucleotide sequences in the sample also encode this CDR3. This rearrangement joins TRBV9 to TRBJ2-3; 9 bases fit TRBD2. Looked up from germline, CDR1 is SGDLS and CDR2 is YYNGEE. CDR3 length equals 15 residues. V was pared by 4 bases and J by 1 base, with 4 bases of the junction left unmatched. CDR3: CASSPWTSGTDTQYF. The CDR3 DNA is TGTGCCAGCAGCCCCTGGACTAGCGGCACAGATACGCAGTATTTT.

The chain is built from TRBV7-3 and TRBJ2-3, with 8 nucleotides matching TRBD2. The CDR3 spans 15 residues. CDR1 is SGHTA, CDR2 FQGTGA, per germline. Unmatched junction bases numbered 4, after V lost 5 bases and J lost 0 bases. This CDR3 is CASSVSGGSTDTQYF. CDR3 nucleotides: TGTGCCAGCAGCGTCAGCGGGGGTAGCACAGATACGCAGTATTTT. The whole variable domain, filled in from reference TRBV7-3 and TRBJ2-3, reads GAGVSQTPSNKVTEKGKYVELRCDPISGHTALYWYRQSLGQGPEFLIYFQGTGAADDSGLPNDRFFAVRPEGSVSTLKIQRTERGDSAVYLCASSVSGGSTDTQYFGPGTRLTVL.

This chain's CDR3 is CASSSPMGGYEQYF. CDR3 DNA sequence: TGTGCCAGCAGCTCTCCCATGGGGGGCTACGAGCAGTACTTC. The chain is built from TRBV7-9 and TRBJ2-7; TRBD2 might be the D (6 bases). The CDR3 has 14 residues. The germline CDR1 and CDR2 sequences are SEHNR and FQNEAQ (reference sequence). Trimming pared 4 bases from V and 3 bases from J, leaving 13 bases between.

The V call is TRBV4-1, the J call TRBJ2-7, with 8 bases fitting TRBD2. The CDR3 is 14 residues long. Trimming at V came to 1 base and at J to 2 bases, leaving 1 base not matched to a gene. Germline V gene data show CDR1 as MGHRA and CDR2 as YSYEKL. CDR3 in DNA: TGCGCCAGCAGCCAAGCGACTAGCGCCTACGAGCAGTACTTC. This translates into CASSQATSAYEQYF.

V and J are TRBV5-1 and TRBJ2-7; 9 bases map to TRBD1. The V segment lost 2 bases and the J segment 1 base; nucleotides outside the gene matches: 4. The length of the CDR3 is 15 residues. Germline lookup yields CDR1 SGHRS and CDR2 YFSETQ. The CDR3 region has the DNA TGCGCCAGCAGCTTCTGGGACAGGGCTTCCTACGAGCAGTACTTC. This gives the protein CASSFWDRASYEQYF.

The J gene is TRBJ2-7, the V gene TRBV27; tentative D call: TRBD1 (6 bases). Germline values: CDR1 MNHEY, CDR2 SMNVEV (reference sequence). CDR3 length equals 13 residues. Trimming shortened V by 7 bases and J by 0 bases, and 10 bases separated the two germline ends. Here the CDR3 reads CASKGHSSYEQYF. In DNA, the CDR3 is TGTGCCAGCAAGGGACATAGCTCCTACGAGCAGTACTTC.

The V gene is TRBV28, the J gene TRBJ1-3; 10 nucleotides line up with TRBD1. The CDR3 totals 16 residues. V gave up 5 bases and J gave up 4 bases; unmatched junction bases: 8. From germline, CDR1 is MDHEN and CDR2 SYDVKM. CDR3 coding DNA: TGTGCCAGCAGTCCGACAGGGGGCTGGCGAGGAAACACCATATATTTT. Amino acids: CASSPTGGWRGNTIYF. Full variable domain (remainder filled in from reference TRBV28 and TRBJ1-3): DVKVTQSSRYLVKRTGEKVFLECVQDMDHENMFWYRQDPGLGLRLIYFSYDVKMKEKGDIPEGYSVSREKKERFSLILESASTNQTSMYLCASSPTGGWRGNTIYFGEGSWLTVV.

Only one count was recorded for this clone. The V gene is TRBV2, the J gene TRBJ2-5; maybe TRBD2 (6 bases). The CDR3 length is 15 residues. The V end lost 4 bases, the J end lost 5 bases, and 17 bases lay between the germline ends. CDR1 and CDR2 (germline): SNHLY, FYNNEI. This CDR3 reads CASSAMIGGRETQYF. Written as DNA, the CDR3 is TGTGCCAGCAGTGCAATGATCGGAGGGAGGGAGACCCAGTACTTC.

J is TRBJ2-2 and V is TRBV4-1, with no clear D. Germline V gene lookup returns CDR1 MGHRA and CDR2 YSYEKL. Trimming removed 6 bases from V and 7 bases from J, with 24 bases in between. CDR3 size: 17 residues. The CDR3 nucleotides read TGCGCCAGCAGTCATCACCTTTTTTACAGTTTTATCGGGGAGCTGTTTTTT. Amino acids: CASSHHLFYSFIGELFF.

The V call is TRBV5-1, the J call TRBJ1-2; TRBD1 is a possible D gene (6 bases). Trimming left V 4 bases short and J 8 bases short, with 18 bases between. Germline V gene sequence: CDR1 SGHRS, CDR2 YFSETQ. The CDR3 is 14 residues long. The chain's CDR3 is CASSHFQGTEGYTF. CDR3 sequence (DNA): TGCGCCAGCAGCCACTTCCAGGGGACGGAGGGCTACACCTTC.

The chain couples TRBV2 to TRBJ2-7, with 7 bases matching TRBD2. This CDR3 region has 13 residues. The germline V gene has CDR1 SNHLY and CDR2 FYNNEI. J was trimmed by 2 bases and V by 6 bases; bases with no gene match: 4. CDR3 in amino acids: CASSLGRTYEQYF. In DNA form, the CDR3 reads TGTGCCAGCAGCCTCGGGAGGACCTACGAGCAGTACTTC.